This TCR beta chain was recovered during a study of cytomegalovirus exposure and HLA in healthy donors. A few counts support this clone. Its antigen is not known. General study results and limits: Researchers reported in a later analysis that common viral pathogens appeared linked to several top clusters. There were a few CMV-associated chains whose specificity for CMV antigens was confirmed in vitro. Later, TCR association rates were found to vary by HLA locus, highest for DRB1 and lowest for HLA-C.

The PCR employed 60 Vbeta primers together with 13 Jbeta primers. Sequencing used immunoSEQ multiplex PCR; TCRdb keeps in-frame clones, though not all of them. Found here are 180,000 or so clones, 60% to 80% of them singletons; the top ten hold less than 8%. Deletions cut 4 bases from V and 4 bases from J, with 14 bases between. The V gene's germline CDR1 is MNHNS and CDR2 SASEGT. CDR3 length: 14 residues. Sequencing input: PBMCs. This clonotype originated in a middle-aged man in good health and CMV-seropositive. The J gene is TRBJ2-7, the V gene TRBV6-1, with D possibly matching TRBD1 (6 bases). The CDR3 coding sequence is TGTGCCAGCAGTGGGGTCTTACAGGGATACGAGCAGTACTTC. Amino acid sequence: CASSGVLQGYEQYF.